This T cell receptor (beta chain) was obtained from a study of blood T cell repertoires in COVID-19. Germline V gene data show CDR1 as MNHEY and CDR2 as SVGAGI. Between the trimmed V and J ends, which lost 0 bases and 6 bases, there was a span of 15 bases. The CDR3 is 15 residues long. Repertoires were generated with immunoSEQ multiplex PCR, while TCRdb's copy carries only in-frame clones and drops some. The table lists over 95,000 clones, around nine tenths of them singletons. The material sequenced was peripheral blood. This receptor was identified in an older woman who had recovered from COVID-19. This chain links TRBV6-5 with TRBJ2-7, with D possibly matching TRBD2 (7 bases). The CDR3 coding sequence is TGTGCCAGCAGTTACTCACAGGGAGGGCCGGGCGAGCAGTACTTC. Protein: CASSYSQGGPGEQYF.